The 5 T cell receptor beta chains in this list originate from one sample, sequenced in a study of cytomegalovirus exposure and HLA in healthy donors. 13 Jbeta primers and 60 Vbeta primers were used for the PCR. Assay used: immunoSEQ multiplex PCR; TCRdb lists only in-frame clones, some missing. This sample has approximately 150,000 clones, with 68% found just once. Sequencing was done on a sample of PBMCs. Receptors originate from a man over 45 in good health and CMV-seronegative.

This clone appeared a single time. This CDR3 reads CASSRGRYSEENGYTF. The CDR3 DNA sequence: TGTGCCAGCAGCCGGGGTCGGTACTCCGAGGAAAATGGCTACACCTTC. The chain uses TRBV7-9 and TRBJ1-2, with D hard to call. V lost 5 bases, J lost 6 bases, and 22 bases lay in between. Per the germline V gene, CDR1 is SEHNR and CDR2 is FQNEAQ (reference sequence). CDR3 size: 16 residues.

J is TRBJ1-1 and V is TRBV11-2, with D hard to call. Germline CDR1 SGHAT, CDR2 FQNNGV. This CDR3 contains 15 residues. Trimming left V 1 base short and J 1 base short, with 10 bases between. The CDR3 nucleotides are TGTGCCAGCAGCTTAGCTCTCAGAACGAACACTGAAGCTTTCTTT. Residues: CASSLALRTNTEAFF.

The CDR3 region is CATPPRDRGSQPQHF. In DNA form, the CDR3 reads TGTGCCACTCCGCCCCGGGACAGGGGTAGTCAGCCCCAGCATTTT. This chain links TRBV19 with TRBJ1-5; 10 nucleotides match TRBD1. The germline gives CDR1 LNHDA, CDR2 SQIVND (reference sequence). The CDR3 has 15 amino acids. With 10 bases clipped from V and 6 bases from J, the junction kept 12 bases outside the gene matches.

The chain is built from TRBV21-1 and TRBJ1-4. TRBV21-1 is recorded as a pseudogene. The CDR3 has 17 amino acids. The CDR3 region is CASIPGWRVSANEKLFF. CDR3 sequence (DNA): TGTGCCAGCATCCCCGGATGGAGGGTATCTGCTAATGAAAAACTGTTTTTT.

The rearrangement links TRBV4-1 to TRBJ1-2; D may be TRBD1 (5 bases). The CDR3 is 14 amino acids. Between the trimmed V and J ends, which lost 1 base and 7 bases, there was a span of 13 bases. Germline V CDR1 and CDR2: MGHRA, YSYEKL. This CDR3 is CASSQVAGFLGYTF. The CDR3 DNA is TGCGCCAGCAGCCAAGTCGCAGGGTTCCTTGGCTACACCTTC.